The 5 T cell receptor beta chains listed next were all sequenced from one sample in a study of T-cell memory formation after mild COVID-19. TCRdb used MiXCR to reprocess the 5' RACE reads, holding one entry per CDR3 protein. The data hold about 320,000 distinct CDR3 sequences, with roughly an eighth observed a single time. The source material was PBMCs or a T cell subset sorted from them (not recorded which). The receptors stem from a man younger than 30 who had mild COVID-19 (a few samples of this study predate the infection). Cell type and time point are not known.

This clonotype was recorded a few times. The rearrangement joins TRBV20-1 to TRBJ1-5, with 7 bases identical to TRBD1. The length of the CDR3 is 15 residues. Germline lookup yields CDR1 DFQATT and CDR2 SNEGSKA (reference sequence). The J segment lost 5 bases and the V segment lost 6 bases, leaving 13 bases of the junction unmatched. In DNA form, the CDR3 reads TGCAGTGCCCTCCCCACGGCAGGGGGTTATCAGCCCCAGCATTTT. Protein product: CSALPTAGGYQPQHF.

This clonotype appeared a few times. This rearrangement joins TRBV7-2 to TRBJ2-4; perhaps TRBD1 as D (5 bases). Germline V gives CDR1 SGHTA, CDR2 FQGNSA. With 0 bases removed from V and 3 bases from J, the gap between germline ends came to 9 bases. The CDR3 covers 15 residues. The CDR3 sequence is CASSLARDGKNIQYF. The CDR3, as DNA: TGTGCCAGCAGCTTAGCCAGGGATGGCAAAAACATTCAGTACTTC.

V is TRBV4-3 and J is TRBJ2-1, with unresolved D. V was trimmed by 4 bases and J by 10 bases, leaving 11 bases between them. Germline V gene sequence: CDR1 LGHNA, CDR2 YSLEER. The CDR3 runs 12 residues. The CDR3 loop is CASSLDQWEQFF. In DNA, the CDR3 is TGCGCCAGCAGCCTGGATCAGTGGGAGCAGTTCTTC.

This clonotype occurred many times. This rearrangement joins TRBV7-6 to TRBJ1-1, with unresolved D. With 3 bases removed from V and 1 base from J, the gap between germline ends came to 9 bases. The CDR3 runs to 14 residues. Looked up from germline, CDR1 is SGHVS and CDR2 is FNYEAQ. DNA for the CDR3: TGTGCCAGCAGCTTGTGGGGATGGAACACTGAAGCTTTCTTT. It encodes CASSLWGWNTEAFF.

This chain uses TRBV15 with TRBJ2-1; unclear D gene. V was shortened by 8 bases and J by 10 bases, with 6 bases between the two germline ends. Per the germline V gene, CDR1 is LNHNV and CDR2 is YYDKDF (reference sequence). The CDR3 sequence is 9 residues long. This CDR3 reads CATVWEQFF. The CDR3 nucleotides read TGTGCCACCGTTTGGGAGCAGTTCTTC.